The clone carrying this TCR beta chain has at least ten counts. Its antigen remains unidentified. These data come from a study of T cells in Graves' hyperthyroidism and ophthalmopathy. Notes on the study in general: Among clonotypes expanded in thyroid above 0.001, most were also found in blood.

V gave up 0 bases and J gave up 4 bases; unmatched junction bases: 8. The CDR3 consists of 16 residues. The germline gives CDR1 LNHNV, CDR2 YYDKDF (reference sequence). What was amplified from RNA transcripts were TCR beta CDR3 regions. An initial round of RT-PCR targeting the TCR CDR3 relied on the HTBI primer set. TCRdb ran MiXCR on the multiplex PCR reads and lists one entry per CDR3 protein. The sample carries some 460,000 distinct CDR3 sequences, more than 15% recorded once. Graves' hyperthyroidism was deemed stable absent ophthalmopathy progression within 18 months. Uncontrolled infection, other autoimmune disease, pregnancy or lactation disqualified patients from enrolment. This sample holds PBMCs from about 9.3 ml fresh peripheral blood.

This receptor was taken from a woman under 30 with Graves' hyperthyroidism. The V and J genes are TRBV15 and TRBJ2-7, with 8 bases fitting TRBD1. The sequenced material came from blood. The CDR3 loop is CATSRDDRTGQYEQYF. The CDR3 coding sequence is TGTGCCACCAGCAGAGATGATAGGACAGGGCAGTACGAGCAGTACTTC.